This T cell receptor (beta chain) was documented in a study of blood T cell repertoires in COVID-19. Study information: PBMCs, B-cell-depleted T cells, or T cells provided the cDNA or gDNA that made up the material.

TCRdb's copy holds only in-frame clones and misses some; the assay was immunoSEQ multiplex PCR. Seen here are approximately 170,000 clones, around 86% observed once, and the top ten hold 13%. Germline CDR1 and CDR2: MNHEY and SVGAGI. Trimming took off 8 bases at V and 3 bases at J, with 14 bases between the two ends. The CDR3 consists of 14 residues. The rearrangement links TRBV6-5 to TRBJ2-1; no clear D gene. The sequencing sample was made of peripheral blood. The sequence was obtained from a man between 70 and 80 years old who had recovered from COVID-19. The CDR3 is CASAPRGYYNEQFF. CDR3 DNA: TGTGCCAGCGCCCCTCGCGGATACTACAATGAGCAGTTCTTC.